These 27 T cell receptor beta chains were sequenced from one sample in a study of CD8 T cells in ankylosing spondylitis. MiXCR, applied by TCRdb to the 5' RACE reads, yields one record per CDR3 protein. The sample consists of 250,000 or so distinct CDR3 sequences, 18% of them appearing once. Sequenced sample: blood, either unsorted or a sorted T cell fraction (not recorded which). The receptors originated from a male donor with ankylosing spondylitis or in good health (not recorded which).

This clonotype was detected a few times. The rearrangement joins TRBV20-1 to TRBJ2-7; D is possibly TRBD1 (5 bases). The CDR3 contains 14 residues. V lost 0 bases, J lost 0 bases, and 9 bases lay in between. Germline V gives CDR1 DFQATT, CDR2 SNEGSKA (reference sequence). The CDR3 loop is CSARDSQGSYEQYF. The CDR3 nucleotides are TGCAGTGCTAGAGATTCCCAGGGCTCCTACGAGCAGTACTTC.

In this sample, this clonotype turned up many times. V usage is TRBV4-1 and J usage is TRBJ2-1; TRBD1 aligns across 8 bases. CDR3 length: 15 residues. Germline CDR1 is MGHRA and CDR2 is YSYEKL. V was clipped by 3 bases and J by 8 bases; unmatched bases: 9. The CDR3 DNA reads TGCGCCAGCAGCCAGAGGACAGGGTCTGACGATGAGCAGTTCTTC. Translation gives CASSQRTGSDDEQFF.

The table lists this clonotype with many counts. The chain recombines TRBV12-3 or TRBV12-4 with TRBJ1-1, with no clear D. V lost 2 bases and J 1 base, leaving 8 bases between the germline ends. The CDR3 length is 14 residues. In nucleotides, the CDR3 is TGTGCCAGCAGTTTAAGGCCAGGGAACACTGAAGCTTTCTTT. This translates into CASSLRPGNTEAFF.

The chain carries TRBV16 and TRBJ2-5; D unresolved. This CDR3 contains 14 residues. V dropped 2 bases and J dropped 0 bases, with 7 bases sitting between them. Germline V lookup: CDR1 KGHSY, CDR2 FQNENV. CDR3: CASSQLPNQETQYF. The CDR3 DNA sequence: TGTGCCAGCAGCCAACTCCCGAACCAAGAGACCCAGTACTTC.

Ten or more counts support this clonotype. The rearrangement uses TRBV6-6 and TRBJ2-5; D is perhaps TRBD2 (7 bases). CDR1 is MNHNY and CDR2 is SVGAGI in the germline V gene (reference sequence). The V and J ends lost 2 bases and 7 bases respectively, with 11 bases between them. This CDR3 has 13 amino acids. CDR3 bases: TGTGCCAGCAGTTACCTGGGAGGGGGGACCCAGTACTTC. Translation: CASSYLGGGTQYF.

Written as DNA, the CDR3 is TGCAGTGCTGTCCCGACTAGCGGCTGCGAGCAGTACTTC. It codes for CSAVPTSGCEQYF. The chain employs TRBV20-1 and TRBJ2-7; 9 bases line up with TRBD2. CDR1 is DFQATT and CDR2 is SNEGSKA in the germline V gene (reference sequence). This CDR3 is 13 amino acids long. With V trimmed by 5 bases and J by 6 bases, 8 bases remained unmatched.

The chain uses TRBV19 and TRBJ1-5; D remains ambiguous. This CDR3 has 12 residues. Germline CDR1 and CDR2: LNHDA and SQIVND (reference sequence). Trimming stripped 5 bases from V and 4 bases from J, with 6 bases between. CDR3 DNA: TGTGCCAGTAGTGTAAAGAATCAGCCCCAGCATTTT. It is translated as CASSVKNQPQHF.

The V and J genes are TRBV24-1 and TRBJ2-1; D is undetermined. Trimming removed 2 bases from V and 0 bases from J, with 13 bases in between. The V gene's germline CDR1 is KGHDR and CDR2 SFDVKD. The CDR3 has 17 residues. CDR3 in DNA: TGTGCCACCAGTGATTCGGTGCTCTCAAGCTCCTACAATGAGCAGTTCTTC. The encoded protein is CATSDSVLSSSYNEQFF.

This clonotype was counted between two and nine times. The chain couples TRBV7-2 to TRBJ2-5; no clear D. Trimming cost V 6 bases and J 5 bases, with 13 bases left between them. The germline V gene has CDR1 SGHTA and CDR2 FQGNSA. The CDR3 has 13 amino acids. The CDR3 loop is CASSQGLEETQYF. Written as DNA, the CDR3 is TGTGCCAGCAGTCAAGGGCTAGAGGAGACCCAGTACTTC.

The chain has TRBV10-3 and TRBJ2-1, with 10 bases matching TRBD2. J gave up 8 bases and V 4 bases, and 8 bases lay outside the gene matches. The CDR3 contains 15 residues. Germline CDR1 reads ENHRY; CDR2 reads SYGVKD. CDR3 amino acids: CAISGGLAALDEQFF. The CDR3 nucleotides are TGTGCCATCAGTGGAGGACTAGCGGCCCTAGATGAGCAGTTCTTC.

This clonotype has a count of ten or more. The chain joins TRBV7-2 to TRBJ2-2; 11 bases line up with TRBD1. The CDR3 covers 15 residues. Germline-derived CDR1 and CDR2 are SGHTA and FQGNSA. V shed 4 bases, J shed 3 bases, and the junction held 1 base outside the gene matches. In DNA, the CDR3 is TGTGCCAGCAGCTGGGACAGGGGGGACACCGGGGAGCTGTTTTTT. It codes for CASSWDRGDTGELFF.

This clonotype was recorded a few times. CDR3 region: CASSQEEGGEIIQYF. In DNA, the CDR3 is TGTGCCAGCAGCCAAGAGGAGGGGGGAGAGATCATTCAGTACTTC. This chain connects TRBV4-2 to TRBJ2-4; possibly TRBD1 or TRBD2 for D (6 bases each). Germline V lookup: CDR1 LGHNA, CDR2 YNFKEQ. The CDR3 totals 15 residues. The ends were cut back, 0 bases at V and 9 bases at J, with 15 bases in the middle.

CDR3 coding DNA: TGTGCCAGCAGCCAACCTAGCGGGAGCCCTGTCCATGAGCAGTTCTTC. Translated, it gives CASSQPSGSPVHEQFF. The rearrangement uses TRBV3-1 and TRBJ2-1; 10 positions match TRBD2. The CDR3 is 16 amino acids. The V segment lost 2 bases and the J segment 8 bases; nucleotides outside the gene matches: 9. Germline V CDR1 and CDR2: LGHDT, YNNKEL (reference sequence).

This clonotype came up a few times. V usage is TRBV12-3 or TRBV12-4 and J usage is TRBJ2-7, with 9 nucleotides matching TRBD1. The CDR3 extends over 15 amino acids. The J segment lost 5 bases and the V segment lost 1 base, leaving 6 bases of the junction unmatched. CDR3 in DNA: TGTGCCAGCAGTTTAGGGCGGGACAGGGTGCACGAGCAGTACTTC. It specifies CASSLGRDRVHEQYF.

This clonotype turned up a few times. The chain carries TRBV20-1 and TRBJ2-5; 13 bases are shared with TRBD2. Germline assignment: CDR1 DFQATT and CDR2 SNEGSKA (reference sequence). V lost 5 bases and J lost 4; bases outside the gene matches: 10. This CDR3 spans 16 amino acids. The CDR3 loop is CSASLLAGGRGETQYF. CDR3 in DNA: TGCAGTGCTTCCCTACTAGCGGGAGGGCGTGGAGAGACCCAGTACTTC.

The V gene is TRBV11-2, the J gene TRBJ2-7; 10 positions match TRBD1. The CDR3 is made up of 15 amino acids. Germline V gene lookup returns CDR1 SGHAT and CDR2 FQNNGV. The junction had 5 bases not matched to a gene; V was cut back by 1 base and J by 5 bases. CDR3 DNA: TGTGCCAGCAGCTTAGGTCGGACAGGGGGTCACGAGCAGTACTTC. Its protein product is CASSLGRTGGHEQYF.

The chain uses TRBV4-3 and TRBJ1-5; D is perhaps TRBD1 (5 bases). The germline V gene has CDR1 LGHNA and CDR2 YSLEER. Trimming cost V 0 bases and J 6 bases, with 15 bases left between them. The CDR3 contains 16 residues. This CDR3 reads CASSQDTIQGFQPQHF. The CDR3 DNA reads TGCGCCAGCAGCCAAGATACGATCCAGGGCTTTCAGCCCCAGCATTTT.

The chain links TRBV4-1 to TRBJ2-3, with TRBD2 identical over 12 bases. The CDR3 covers 17 residues. The junction had 8 bases not matched to a gene; V was cut back by 4 bases and J by 3 bases. In germline, CDR1 is MGHRA, CDR2 YSYEKL. The CDR3 DNA reads as TGCGCCAGCAGCCCTCACCCCCTAGCGGGAGGGACAGATACGCAGTATTTT. This encodes CASSPHPLAGGTDTQYF.

This chain uses TRBV29-1 with TRBJ2-1; 9 positions match TRBD1. There are 19 residues in the CDR3. With 4 bases clipped from V and 2 bases from J, the junction kept 18 bases outside the gene matches. Germline CDR1 and CDR2: SQVTM and ANQGSEA. CDR3 nucleotide sequence: TGCAGCGTTGTGTTTAGCTGGGACAGGGTCCCCAAGGCCTACAATGAGCAGTTCTTC. The encoded protein is CSVVFSWDRVPKAYNEQFF.

Only a few counts were recorded for this clonotype. The V and J genes are TRBV3-1 and TRBJ2-7, with unresolved D. The length of the CDR3 is 14 residues. Germline lookup yields CDR1 LGHDT and CDR2 YNNKEL (reference sequence). With 0 bases removed from V and 3 bases from J, the gap between germline ends came to 9 bases. The CDR3 here is CASSQEVSLYEQYF. The CDR3 DNA follows: TGTGCCAGCAGCCAAGAAGTCAGCCTCTACGAGCAGTACTTC.

The J gene is TRBJ2-1, the V gene TRBV29-1, with D uncertain. CDR1 SQVTM and CDR2 ANQGSEA come from the germline V gene. The CDR3 is made up of 14 amino acids. V lost 5 bases to trimming and J lost 3 bases, with 14 bases between them. The CDR3 region has the DNA TGCAGCGTTTTCCGTCCTGAGGACTACAATGAGCAGTTCTTC. It encodes CSVFRPEDYNEQFF.

The J gene is TRBJ2-2, the V gene TRBV7-3; D perhaps matches TRBD1 (6 bases). Germline V gene data show CDR1 as SGHTA and CDR2 as FQGTGA. Between the trimmed V and J ends, which lost 2 bases and 4 bases, there was a span of 8 bases. CDR3 length: 14 amino acids. As DNA, the CDR3 is TGTGCCAGCAGCTTAGGACAGACCACCGGGGAGCTGTTTTTT. It encodes CASSLGQTTGELFF.

This clonotype has just a few counts. The junction departs from the called germline gene at one end, perhaps through a read error. CDR3 in DNA: TGCAGCGTCCGCCTTGAGGGGGGTCTAGACTTC. It translates to CSVRLEGGLDF. The chain uses TRBV29-1 and TRBJ2-7, with D possibly called TRBD1 or TRBD2 (6 bases each). CDR1 is SQVTM and CDR2 is ANQGSEA in the germline V gene. CDR3 length equals 11 residues.

This clonotype has more than one count but fewer than ten. Here the CDR3 reads CSARYANNSPLHF. For the CDR3, the DNA is TGCAGTGCTAGATACGCGAATAATTCACCCCTCCACTTT. The chain links TRBV20-1 to TRBJ1-6; D is ambiguous. Deletions cut 2 bases from V and 5 bases from J, with 7 bases between. Per the germline V gene, CDR1 is DFQATT and CDR2 is SNEGSKA (reference sequence). CDR3 length equals 13 residues.

The chain joins TRBV4-1 to TRBJ2-1, with TRBD2 identical over 9 bases. The CDR3 totals 16 residues. Germline trimming cut 4 bases from V and 0 bases from J; bases unmatched to any gene: 4. Per germline, CDR1 MGHRA and CDR2 YSYEKL. In nucleotides, the CDR3 is TGCGCCAGCAGCCTAGCGGGGGAAAGCTCCTACAATGAGCAGTTCTTC. Protein: CASSLAGESSYNEQFF.

This sequence joins TRBV4-2 and TRBJ1-5, with D unresolved. Germline V CDR1 and CDR2: LGHNA, YNFKEQ. The CDR3 has 15 amino acids. V lost 0 bases and J 0 bases, leaving 6 bases between the germline ends. The CDR3: CASSQDWPSNQPQHF. The CDR3 DNA reads as TGTGCCAGCAGCCAAGATTGGCCTAGCAATCAGCCCCAGCATTTT.

The chain has TRBV7-6 and TRBJ2-1, with D maybe TRBD2 (6 bases). V was shortened by 4 bases and J by 9 bases, with 16 bases between the two germline ends. Germline V gene data show CDR1 as SGHVS and CDR2 as FNYEAQ. The CDR3 spans 14 residues. The CDR3 spells CASSSEIGEAEQFF. CDR3 DNA: TGTGCCAGCAGCTCAGAGATCGGGGAGGCTGAGCAGTTCTTC.